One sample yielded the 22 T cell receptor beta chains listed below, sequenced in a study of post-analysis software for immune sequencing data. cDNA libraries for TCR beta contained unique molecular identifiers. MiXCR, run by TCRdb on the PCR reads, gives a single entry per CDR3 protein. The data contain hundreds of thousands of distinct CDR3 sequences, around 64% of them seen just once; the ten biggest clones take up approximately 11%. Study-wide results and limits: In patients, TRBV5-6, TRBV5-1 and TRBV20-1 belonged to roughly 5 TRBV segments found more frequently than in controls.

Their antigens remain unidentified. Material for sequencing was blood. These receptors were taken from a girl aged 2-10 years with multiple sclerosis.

DNA of the CDR3: TGTGCCAGCAGCTCTGAAGGGTCCGGGTCAACGTACAATGAGCAGTACTTC. Encoded protein: CASSSEGSGSTYNEQYF. The V and J genes are TRBV7-9 and TRBJ2-5; D is uncertain. The CDR3 is 17 amino acids. V lost 4 bases, J lost 11 bases, and 29 bases lay in between. Looked up from germline, CDR1 is SEHNR and CDR2 is FQNEAQ (reference sequence). The full variable domain, rest sourced from reference TRBV7-9 and TRBJ2-5, is DTGVSQNPRHKITKRGQNVTFRCDPISEHNRLYWYRQTLGQGPEFLTYFQNEAQLEKSRLLSDRFSAERPKGSFSTLEIQRTEQGDSAMYLCASSSEGSGSTYNEQYFGPGTRLLVL.

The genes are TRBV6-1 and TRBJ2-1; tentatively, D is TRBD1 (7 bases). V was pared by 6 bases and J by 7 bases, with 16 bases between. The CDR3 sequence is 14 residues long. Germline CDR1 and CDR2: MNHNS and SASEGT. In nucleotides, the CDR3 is TGTGCCAGCAGAAACAGGGGCGCGGGGAATGAGCAGTTCTTC. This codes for CASRNRGAGNEQFF.

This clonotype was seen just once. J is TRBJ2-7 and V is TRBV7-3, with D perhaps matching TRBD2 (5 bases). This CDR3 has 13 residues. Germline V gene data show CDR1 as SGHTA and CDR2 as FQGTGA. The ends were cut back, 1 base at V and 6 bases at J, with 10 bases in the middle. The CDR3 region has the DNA TGTGCCAGCAGCTTAAAACCCAGCGGCGAGCAGTACTTC. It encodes CASSLKPSGEQYF.

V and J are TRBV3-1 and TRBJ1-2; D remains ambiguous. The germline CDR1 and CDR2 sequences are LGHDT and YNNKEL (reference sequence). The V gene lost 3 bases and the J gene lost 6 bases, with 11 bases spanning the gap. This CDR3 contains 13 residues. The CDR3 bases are TGTGCCAGCAGCCATTCCACAGCCAATGGCTACACCTTC. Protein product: CASSHSTANGYTF. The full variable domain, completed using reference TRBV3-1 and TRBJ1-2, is DTAVSQTPKYLVTQMGNDKSIKCEQNLGHDTMYWYKQDSKKFLKIMFSYNNKELIINETVPNRFSPKSPDKAHLNLHINSLELGDSAVYFCASSHSTANGYTFGSGTRLTVV.

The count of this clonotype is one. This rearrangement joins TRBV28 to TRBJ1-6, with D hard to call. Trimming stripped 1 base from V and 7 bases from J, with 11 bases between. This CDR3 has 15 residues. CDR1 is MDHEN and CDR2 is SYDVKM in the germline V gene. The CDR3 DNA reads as TGTGCCAGCAGTTTATCCCGGGGTCACAATTCACCCCTCCACTTT. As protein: CASSLSRGHNSPLHF.

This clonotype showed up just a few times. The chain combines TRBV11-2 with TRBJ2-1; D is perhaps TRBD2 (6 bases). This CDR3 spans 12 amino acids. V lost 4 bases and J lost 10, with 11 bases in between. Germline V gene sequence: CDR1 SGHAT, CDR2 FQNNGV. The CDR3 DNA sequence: TGTGCCAGCAGCTCGGGGGACGTCGAGCAGTTCTTC. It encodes CASSSGDVEQFF.

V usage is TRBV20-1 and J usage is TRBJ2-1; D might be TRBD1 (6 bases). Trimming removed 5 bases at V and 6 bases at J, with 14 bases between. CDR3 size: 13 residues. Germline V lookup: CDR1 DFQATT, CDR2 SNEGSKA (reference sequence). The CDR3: CSAHRTVGNEQFF. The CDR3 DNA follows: TGCAGTGCTCATAGGACAGTGGGCAATGAGCAGTTCTTC.

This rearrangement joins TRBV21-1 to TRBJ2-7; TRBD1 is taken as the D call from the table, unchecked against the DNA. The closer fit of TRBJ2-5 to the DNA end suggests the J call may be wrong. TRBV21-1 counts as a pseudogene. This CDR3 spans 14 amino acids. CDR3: CASSGDREGETQYF. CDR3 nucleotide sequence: TGTGCCAGCAGCGGGGACAGGGAAGGCGAGACCCAGTACTTC.

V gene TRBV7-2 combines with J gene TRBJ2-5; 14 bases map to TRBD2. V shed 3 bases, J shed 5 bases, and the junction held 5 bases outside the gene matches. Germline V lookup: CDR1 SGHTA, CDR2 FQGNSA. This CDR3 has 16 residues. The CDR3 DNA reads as TGTGCCAGCAGCTTCGGGACTAGCGGGAGTCGGGAGACCCAGTACTTC. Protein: CASSFGTSGSRETQYF.

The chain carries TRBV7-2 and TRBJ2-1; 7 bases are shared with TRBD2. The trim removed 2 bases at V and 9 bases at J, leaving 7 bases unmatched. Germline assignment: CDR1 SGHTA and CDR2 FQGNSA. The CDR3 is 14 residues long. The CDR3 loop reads CASSLNGLVGEQFF. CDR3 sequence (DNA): TGTGCCAGCAGCTTAAACGGACTAGTGGGTGAGCAGTTCTTC.

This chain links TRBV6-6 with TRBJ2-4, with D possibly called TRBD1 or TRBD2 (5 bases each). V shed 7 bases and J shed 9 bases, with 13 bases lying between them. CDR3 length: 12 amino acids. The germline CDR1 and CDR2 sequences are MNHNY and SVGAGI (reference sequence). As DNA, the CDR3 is TGTGCCAGCACCCAAGGTGGGGGCATTCAGTACTTC. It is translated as CASTQGGGIQYF.

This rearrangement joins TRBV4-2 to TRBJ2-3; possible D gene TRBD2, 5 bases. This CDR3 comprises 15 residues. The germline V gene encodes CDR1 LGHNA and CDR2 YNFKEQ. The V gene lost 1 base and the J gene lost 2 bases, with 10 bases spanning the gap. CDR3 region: CASSQGGSFTDTQYF. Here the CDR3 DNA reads TGTGCCAGCAGCCAAGGTGGGAGCTTCACAGATACGCAGTATTTT.

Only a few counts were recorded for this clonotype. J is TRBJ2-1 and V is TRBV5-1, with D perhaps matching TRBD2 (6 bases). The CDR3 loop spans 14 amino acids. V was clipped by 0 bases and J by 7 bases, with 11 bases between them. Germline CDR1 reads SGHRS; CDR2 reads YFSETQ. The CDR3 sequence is CASSLGGVWNEQFF. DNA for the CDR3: TGCGCCAGCAGCTTGGGCGGGGTGTGGAATGAGCAGTTCTTC.

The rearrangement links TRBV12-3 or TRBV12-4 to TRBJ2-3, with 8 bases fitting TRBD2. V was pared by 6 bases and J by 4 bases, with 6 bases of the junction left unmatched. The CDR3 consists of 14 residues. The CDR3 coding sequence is TGTGCCAGCAGACCAGCGGGAGATCCAGATACGCAGTATTTT. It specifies CASRPAGDPDTQYF.

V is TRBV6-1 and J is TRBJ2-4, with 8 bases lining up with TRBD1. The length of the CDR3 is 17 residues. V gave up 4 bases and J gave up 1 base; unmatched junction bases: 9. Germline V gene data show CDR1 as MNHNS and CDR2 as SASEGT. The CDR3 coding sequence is TGTGCCAGCAGTGTCAACAGGGGGATGGGGGCCAAAAACATTCAGTACTTC. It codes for CASSVNRGMGAKNIQYF.

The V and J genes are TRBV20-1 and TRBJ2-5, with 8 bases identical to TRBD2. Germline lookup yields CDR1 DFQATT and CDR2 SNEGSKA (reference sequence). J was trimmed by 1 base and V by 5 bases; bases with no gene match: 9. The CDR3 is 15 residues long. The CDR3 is CSARRGEGGQETQYF. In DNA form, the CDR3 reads TGCAGTGCTCGGCGGGGGGAAGGGGGCCAAGAGACCCAGTACTTC.

The DNA of the CDR3 is TGCAGTGCTAGAGGACTACTTGTGGGACCAGATACGCAGTATTTT. The encoded protein is CSARGLLVGPDTQYF. The V call is TRBV20-1, the J call TRBJ2-3; D may correspond to TRBD1 or TRBD2 (5 bases each). This CDR3 has 15 residues. The V end lost 1 base, the J end lost 4 bases, and 15 bases lay between the germline ends. Germline lookup yields CDR1 DFQATT and CDR2 SNEGSKA (reference sequence).

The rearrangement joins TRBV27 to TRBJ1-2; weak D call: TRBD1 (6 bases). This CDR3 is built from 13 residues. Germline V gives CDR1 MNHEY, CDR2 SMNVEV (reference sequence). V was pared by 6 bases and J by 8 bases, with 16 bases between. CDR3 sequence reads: CASRGGGTRGYTF. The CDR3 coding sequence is TGTGCCAGCAGGGGGGGAGGGACAAGAGGCTACACCTTC.

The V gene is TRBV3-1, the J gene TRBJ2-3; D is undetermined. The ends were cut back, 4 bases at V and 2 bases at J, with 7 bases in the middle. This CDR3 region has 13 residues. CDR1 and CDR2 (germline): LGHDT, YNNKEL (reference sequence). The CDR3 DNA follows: TGTGCCAGCAGCCCTACGTTCACAGATACGCAGTATTTT. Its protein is CASSPTFTDTQYF.

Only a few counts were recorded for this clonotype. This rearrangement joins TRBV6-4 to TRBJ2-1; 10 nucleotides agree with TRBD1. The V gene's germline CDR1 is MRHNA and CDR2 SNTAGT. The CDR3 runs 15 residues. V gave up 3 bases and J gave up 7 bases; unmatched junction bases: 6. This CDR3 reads CASSERQGATNEQFF. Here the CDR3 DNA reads TGTGCCAGCAGTGAAAGACAGGGGGCCACTAATGAGCAGTTCTTC.

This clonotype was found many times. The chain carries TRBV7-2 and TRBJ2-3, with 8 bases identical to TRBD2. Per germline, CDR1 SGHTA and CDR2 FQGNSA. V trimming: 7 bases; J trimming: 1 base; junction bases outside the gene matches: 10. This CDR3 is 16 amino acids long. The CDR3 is CASTTSWGLGTDTQYF. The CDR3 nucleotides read TGTGCCAGCACTACGAGCTGGGGACTAGGCACAGATACGCAGTATTTT. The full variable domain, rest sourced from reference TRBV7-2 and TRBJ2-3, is GAGVSQSPSNKVTEKGKDVELRCDPISGHTALYWYRQSLGQGLEFLIYFQGNSAPDKSGLPSDRFSAERTGGSVSTLTIQRTQQEDSAVYLCASTTSWGLGTDTQYFGPGTRLTVL.

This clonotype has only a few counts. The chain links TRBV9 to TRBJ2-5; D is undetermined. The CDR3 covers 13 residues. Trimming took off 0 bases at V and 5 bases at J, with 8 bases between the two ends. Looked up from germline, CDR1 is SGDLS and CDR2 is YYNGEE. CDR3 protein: CASSVAVRETQYF. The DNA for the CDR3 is TGTGCCAGCAGCGTAGCCGTGAGGGAGACCCAGTACTTC.